The sample holds a few counts of the clone carrying this T cell receptor (beta chain). The data are from a study of T cells in Graves' hyperthyroidism and ophthalmopathy. For the study at large: Before any treatment, at initial diagnosis, peripheral blood was collected.

The germline CDR1 and CDR2 sequences are SQVTM and ANQGSEA. The CDR3 is 16 residues long. V lost 2 bases, J lost 2 bases, and 19 bases lay in between. TCR beta CDR3 regions were amplified from RNA transcripts. During a first-round RT-PCR of the TCR CDR3, the HTBI primer set was used. MiXCR, applied by TCRdb to the multiplex PCR reads, yields one record per CDR3 protein. This table holds some 370,000 distinct CDR3 sequences, about 14% found once. Sequencing was carried out using blood. This TCR came from a man in his fifties or sixties with Graves' ophthalmopathy. The chain has TRBV29-1 and TRBJ2-7, with a tentative D call TRBD2 (6 bases). The CDR3 coding sequence is TGCAGCGTTGAACGACCCGAGGGTACGGGAGCCTACGAGCAGTACTTC. Its translation is CSVERPEGTGAYEQYF.